Below are 18 T cell receptor beta chains sequenced from a single sample in a study of shared clonotypes between healthy human individuals. Method: immunoSEQ multiplex PCR; TCRdb's copy keeps in-frame clones and lacks some. Of approximately 340,000 clones listed, roughly 80% are singletons. Sequencing input: memory CD4+ T cells sorted from blood. Subset of the sample: CD45RA-negative fraction. The origin of the receptors is a man aged 25 to 40 in good health.

The chain links TRBV19 to TRBJ2-1; 9 bases are shared with TRBD2. The germline CDR1 and CDR2 sequences are LNHDA and SQIVND (reference sequence). CDR3 length: 16 residues. V was pared by 1 base and J by 8 bases, with 9 bases of the junction left unmatched. The DNA of the CDR3 is TGTGCCAGTAGTATAGTAGCGGGAGACGCGGGACATGAGCAGTTCTTC. It codes for CASSIVAGDAGHEQFF.

The rearrangement links TRBV5-1 to TRBJ2-7; TRBD1 agrees at 7 bases. From germline, CDR1 is SGHRS and CDR2 YFSETQ. V lost 4 bases, J lost 2 bases, and 3 bases stayed unmatched. The CDR3 sequence is 13 residues long. CDR3 protein: CASSDGTAYEQYF. CDR3 nucleotides: TGCGCCAGCAGCGACGGGACAGCCTACGAGCAGTACTTC.

The sample holds a few counts of this clone. The chain is built from TRBV9 and TRBJ2-1; 7 bases align to TRBD2. The ends lost 1 base at V and 3 bases at J; junction bases unmatched: 7. The germline gives CDR1 SGDLS, CDR2 YYNGEE. The CDR3 spans 16 residues. This CDR3 is CASSVSSRGVYNEQFF. Written as DNA, the CDR3 is TGTGCCAGCAGCGTAAGTTCTCGGGGGGTCTACAATGAGCAGTTCTTC. The whole variable domain, filled in from reference TRBV9 and TRBJ2-1, reads DSGVTQTPKHLITATGQRVTLRCSPRSGDLSVYWYQQSLDQGLQFLIQYYNGEERAKGNILERFSAQQFPDLHSELNLSSLELGDSALYFCASSVSSRGVYNEQFFGPGTRLTVL.

The CDR3 spells CASSVGGGSKNIQYF. CDR3 nucleotide sequence: TGTGCCAGCAGCGTAGGCGGGGGGTCCAAAAACATTCAGTACTTC. The V gene is TRBV9, the J gene TRBJ2-4; TRBD2 agrees at 8 bases. In germline, CDR1 is SGDLS, CDR2 YYNGEE. V gave up 0 bases and J gave up 2 bases; unmatched junction bases: 1. The CDR3 contains 15 residues.

V usage is TRBV9 and J usage is TRBJ2-7, with D tentatively TRBD2 (6 bases). V was trimmed by 9 bases and J by 4 bases, leaving 11 bases between them. The CDR3 extends over 11 amino acids. Germline CDR1 is SGDLS and CDR2 is YYNGEE. CDR3 in DNA: TGTGCCAACCTGACTAGTTACGAGCAGTACTTC. It is translated as CANLTSYEQYF. The full variable domain, rest sourced from reference TRBV9 and TRBJ2-7, is DSGVTQTPKHLITATGQRVTLRCSPRSGDLSVYWYQQSLDQGLQFLIQYYNGEERAKGNILERFSAQQFPDLHSELNLSSLELGDSALYFCANLTSYEQYFGPGTRLTVT.

The J gene is TRBJ2-1, the V gene TRBV6-1; D is unresolved. This CDR3 region has 17 residues. Trimming removed 4 bases at V and 1 base at J, with 17 bases between. CDR1 and CDR2 from the germline V gene are MNHNS and SASEGT. The CDR3 nucleotides read TGTGCCAGCAGTGGTCTAGGTTCGGAGAGGTCCTACAATGAGCAGTTCTTC. Translated, it gives CASSGLGSERSYNEQFF.

The rearrangement links TRBV6-5 to TRBJ2-7; 9 nucleotides agree with TRBD1. CDR3 length: 12 amino acids. V dropped 8 bases and J dropped 7; count of bases not matched to a gene: 6. Germline CDR1 and CDR2: MNHEY and SVGAGI. CDR3 sequence reads: CASGTGLSEQYF. The CDR3 DNA sequence: TGTGCCAGCGGGACAGGGTTGAGTGAGCAGTACTTC.

A note on this clone: Other DNA sequences in the sample encode the same CDR3. This chain uses TRBV9 with TRBJ2-7; 8 bases map to TRBD1. Germline CDR1 SGDLS, CDR2 YYNGEE. The junction had 7 bases not matched to a gene; V was cut back by 4 bases and J by 4 bases. CDR3 length equals 14 residues. The CDR3, as DNA: TGTGCCAGCAGCCCAGGACAGGGAGCTTACGAGCAGTACTTC. It encodes CASSPGQGAYEQYF.

The sample holds one count of this clone. The chain joins TRBV20-1 to TRBJ1-1, with D unresolved. V lost 1 base, J lost 6 bases, and 6 bases lay in between. CDR3 length: 11 residues. Germline V lookup: CDR1 DFQATT, CDR2 SNEGSKA (reference sequence). The CDR3 region is CSARVGSEAFF. The CDR3 nucleotides are TGCAGTGCTAGAGTGGGCTCTGAAGCTTTCTTT.

This clone was seen a handful of times. The chain has TRBV28 and TRBJ2-7, with 8 bases lining up with TRBD2. Germline assignment: CDR1 MDHEN and CDR2 SYDVKM. The CDR3 totals 16 residues. Germline trimming cut 3 bases from V and 1 base from J; bases unmatched to any gene: 8. CDR3 amino acids: CASSFSLAGLSYEQYF. In nucleotides, the CDR3 is TGTGCCAGCAGTTTTTCGCTAGCGGGTCTATCCTACGAGCAGTACTTC.

The table lists this clone with a few counts. The rearrangement uses TRBV7-9 and TRBJ1-1, with D tentatively TRBD1 (5 bases). The V gene lost 1 base and the J gene lost 0 bases, with 15 bases spanning the gap. From germline, CDR1 is SEHNR and CDR2 FQNEAQ (reference sequence). This CDR3 has 17 residues. The CDR3 nucleotides are TGTGCCAGCAGCTTAGGCGGGGGGTGGCGGTTGAACACTGAAGCTTTCTTT. Translated: CASSLGGGWRLNTEAFF.

CDR3: CASSYSGGSYEQYF. The CDR3, as DNA: TGCGCCAGCAGCTACTCGGGAGGATCCTACGAGCAGTACTTC. This sequence joins TRBV5-1 and TRBJ2-7; 7 bases agree with TRBD2. In germline, CDR1 is SGHRS, CDR2 YFSETQ. Trimming cost V 3 bases and J 1 base; bases outside gene matches: 4. The CDR3 contains 14 residues.

The chain recombines TRBV9 with TRBJ2-1; 11 bases fit TRBD2. The CDR3 spans 15 residues. The ends lost 0 bases at V and 12 bases at J; junction bases unmatched: 8. Germline V lookup: CDR1 SGDLS, CDR2 YYNGEE. Here the CDR3 reads CASSVAYSGRAGQFF. CDR3 sequence (DNA): TGTGCCAGCAGCGTAGCCTATAGCGGGAGGGCCGGGCAGTTCTTC.

The rearrangement uses TRBV10-1 and TRBJ1-1; weak D call: TRBD1 (6 bases). The CDR3 is 14 amino acids. Per germline, CDR1 WNHNN and CDR2 SYGVQD (reference sequence). Trimming took 0 bases from V and 4 from J, leaving 9 bases between them. This CDR3 is CASSESWTVTEAFF. The CDR3 bases are TGCGCCAGCAGTGAGTCTTGGACAGTCACTGAAGCTTTCTTT.

This clone was recorded once. The J gene is TRBJ1-5, the V gene TRBV7-2; 7 nucleotides align to TRBD1. Germline assignment: CDR1 SGHTA and CDR2 FQGNSA. V shed 1 base, J shed 7 bases, and the junction held 4 bases outside the gene matches. CDR3 length: 14 amino acids. The CDR3 sequence is CASSLDRGWQPQHF. Here the CDR3 DNA reads TGTGCCAGCAGCTTAGACAGGGGATGGCAGCCCCAGCATTTT.

V gene TRBV18 combines with J gene TRBJ2-1; 9 bases fit TRBD1. CDR3 length equals 14 residues. With 3 bases clipped from V and 7 bases from J, the junction kept 4 bases outside the gene matches. Germline V gives CDR1 KGHSH, CDR2 LQKENI. Here the CDR3 reads CASSPETGGNEQFF. The DNA for the CDR3 is TGTGCCAGCTCACCTGAGACAGGGGGGAATGAGCAGTTCTTC.

A word on this clone: This sample includes further DNA sequences coding for the same CDR3. This rearrangement joins TRBV7-9 to TRBJ1-3, with unresolved D. Germline V gene sequence: CDR1 SEHNR, CDR2 FQNEAQ (reference sequence). Trimming shortened V by 5 bases and J by 7 bases, and 9 bases separated the two germline ends. The CDR3 spans 12 residues. The CDR3 coding sequence is TGTGCCAGCAGCCCCCCGGGGAACACCATATATTTT. Its protein product is CASSPPGNTIYF. The full variable domain, completed using reference TRBV7-9 and TRBJ1-3, is DTGVSQNPRHKITKRGQNVTFRCDPISEHNRLYWYRQTLGQGPEFLTYFQNEAQLEKSRLLSDRFSAERPKGSFSTLEIQRTEQGDSAMYLCASSPPGNTIYFGEGSWLTVV.

This clone has just a few counts. The chain's CDR3 is CASSRGNEKLFF. The CDR3 nucleotides are TGTGCCAGCAGCCGGGGTAATGAAAAACTGTTTTTT. The rearrangement links TRBV6-1 to TRBJ1-4; unclear D gene. Trimming took 6 bases from V and 4 from J, leaving 6 bases between them. The V gene's germline CDR1 is MNHNS and CDR2 SASEGT. CDR3 size: 12 residues.